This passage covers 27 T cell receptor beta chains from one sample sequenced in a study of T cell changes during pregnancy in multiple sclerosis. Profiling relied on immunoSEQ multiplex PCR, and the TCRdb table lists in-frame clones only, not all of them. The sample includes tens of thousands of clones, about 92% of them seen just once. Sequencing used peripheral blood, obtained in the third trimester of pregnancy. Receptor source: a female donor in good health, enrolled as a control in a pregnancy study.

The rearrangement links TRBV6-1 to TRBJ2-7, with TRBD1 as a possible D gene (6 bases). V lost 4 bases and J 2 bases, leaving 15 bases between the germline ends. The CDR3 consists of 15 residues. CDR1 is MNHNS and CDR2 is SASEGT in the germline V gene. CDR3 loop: CASSVKWGTTYEQYF. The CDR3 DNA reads TGTGCCAGCAGTGTGAAGTGGGGGACAACCTACGAGCAGTACTTC.

The CDR3 DNA follows: TGTGCCAGCAGCTTACGGCTAGCGGGGGAAGAGCAGTTCTTC. It translates to CASSLRLAGEEQFF. V is TRBV11-2 and J is TRBJ2-1; 10 bases fit TRBD2. The J segment lost 10 bases and the V segment lost 2 bases, leaving 5 bases of the junction unmatched. Germline CDR1 is SGHAT and CDR2 is FQNNGV. The CDR3 runs 14 residues. Complete variable domain (other parts from reference TRBV11-2 and TRBJ2-1): EAGVAQSPRYKIIEKRQSVAFWCNPISGHATLYWYQQILGQGPKLLIQFQNNGVVDDSQLPKDRFSAERLKGVDSTLKIQPAKLEDSAVYLCASSLRLAGEEQFFGPGTRLTVL.

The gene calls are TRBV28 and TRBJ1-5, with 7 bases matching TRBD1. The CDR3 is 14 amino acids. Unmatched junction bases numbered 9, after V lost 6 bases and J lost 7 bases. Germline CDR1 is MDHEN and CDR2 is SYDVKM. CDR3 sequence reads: CASRRTGAGQPQHF. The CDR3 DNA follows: TGTGCCAGCAGACGTACAGGGGCTGGGCAGCCCCAGCATTTT.

The CDR3 DNA is TGTGCCAGCAGCCAAGAATCGGGAGGGACAGATACGCAGTATTTT. As protein: CASSQESGGTDTQYF. The genes are TRBV4-2 and TRBJ2-3, with TRBD2 matching 8 bases. This CDR3 is 15 amino acids long. Trimming took 0 bases from V and 3 from J; bases not matched to a gene: 2. Germline V CDR1 and CDR2: LGHNA, YNFKEQ.

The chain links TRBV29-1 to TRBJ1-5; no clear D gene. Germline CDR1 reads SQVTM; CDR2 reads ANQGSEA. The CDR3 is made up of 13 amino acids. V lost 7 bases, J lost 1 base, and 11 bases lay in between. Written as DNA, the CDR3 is TGCAGCGCCTCTGACAAGAGCAATCAGCCCCAGCATTTT. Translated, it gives CSASDKSNQPQHF. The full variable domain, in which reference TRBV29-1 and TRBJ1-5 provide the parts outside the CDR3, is SAVISQKPSRDICQRGTSLTIQCQVDSQVTMMFWYRQQPGQSLTLIATANQGSEATYESGFVIDKFPISRPNLTFSTLTVSNMSPEDSSIYLCSASDKSNQPQHFGDGTRLSIL.

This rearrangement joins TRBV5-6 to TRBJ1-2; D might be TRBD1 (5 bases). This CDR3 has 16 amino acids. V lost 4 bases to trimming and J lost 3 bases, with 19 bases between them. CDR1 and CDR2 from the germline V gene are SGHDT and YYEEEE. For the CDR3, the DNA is TGTGCCAGCAGCGAGTATGACAGCCTTAAGGACTATGGCTACACCTTC. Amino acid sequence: CASSEYDSLKDYGYTF.

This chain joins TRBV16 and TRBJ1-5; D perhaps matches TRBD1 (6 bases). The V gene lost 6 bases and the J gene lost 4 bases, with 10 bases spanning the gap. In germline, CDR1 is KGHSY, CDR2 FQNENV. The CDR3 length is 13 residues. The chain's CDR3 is CASSRQVNQPQHF. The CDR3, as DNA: TGTGCCAGCAGTCGACAGGTAAATCAGCCCCAGCATTTT.

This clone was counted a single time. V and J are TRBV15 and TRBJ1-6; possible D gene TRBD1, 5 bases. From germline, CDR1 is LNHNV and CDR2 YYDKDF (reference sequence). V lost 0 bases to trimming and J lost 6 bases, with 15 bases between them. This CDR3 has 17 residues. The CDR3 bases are TGTGCCACCAGCAGAGATTTGCAGGGTATGAGTAATTCACCCCTCCACTTT. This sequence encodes CATSRDLQGMSNSPLHF.

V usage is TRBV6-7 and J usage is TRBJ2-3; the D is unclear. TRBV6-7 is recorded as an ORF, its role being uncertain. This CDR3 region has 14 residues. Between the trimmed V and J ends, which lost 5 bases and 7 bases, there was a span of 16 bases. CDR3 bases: TGTGCCAGCAGTCTCAGGCCCATCGTCCATACGCAGTATTTT. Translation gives CASSLRPIVHTQYF.

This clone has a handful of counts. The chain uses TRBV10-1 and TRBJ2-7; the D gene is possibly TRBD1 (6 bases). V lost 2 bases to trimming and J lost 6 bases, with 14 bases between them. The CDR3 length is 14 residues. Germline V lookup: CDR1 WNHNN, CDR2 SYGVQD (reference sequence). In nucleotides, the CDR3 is TGCGCCAGCAGTGAGGTAAACAGGGCCGGCGAGCAGTACTTC. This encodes CASSEVNRAGEQYF.

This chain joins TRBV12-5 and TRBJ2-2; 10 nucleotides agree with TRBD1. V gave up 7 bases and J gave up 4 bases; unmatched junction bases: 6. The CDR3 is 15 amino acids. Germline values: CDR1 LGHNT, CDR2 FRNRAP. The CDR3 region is CASVGDRGRTGELFF. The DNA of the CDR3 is TGTGCTAGTGTTGGCGACAGGGGGCGCACCGGGGAGCTGTTTTTT.

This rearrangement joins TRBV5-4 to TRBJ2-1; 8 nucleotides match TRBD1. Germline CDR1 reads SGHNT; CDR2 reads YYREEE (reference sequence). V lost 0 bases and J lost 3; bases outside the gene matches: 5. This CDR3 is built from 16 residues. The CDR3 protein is CASSLATGARYNEQFF. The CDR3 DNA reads TGTGCCAGCAGCTTGGCGACAGGGGCCCGCTACAATGAGCAGTTCTTC.

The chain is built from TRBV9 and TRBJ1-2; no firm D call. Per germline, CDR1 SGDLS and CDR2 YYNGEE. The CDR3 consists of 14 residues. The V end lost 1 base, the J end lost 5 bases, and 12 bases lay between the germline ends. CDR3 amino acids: CASSVITETYGYTF. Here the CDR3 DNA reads TGTGCCAGCAGCGTAATTACAGAAACTTATGGCTACACCTTC.

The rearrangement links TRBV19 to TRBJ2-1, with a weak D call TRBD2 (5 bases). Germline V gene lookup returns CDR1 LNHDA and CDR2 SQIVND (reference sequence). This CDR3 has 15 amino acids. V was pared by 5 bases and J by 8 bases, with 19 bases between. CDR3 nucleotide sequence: TGTGCCAGTAGTTCAATGTTTGGAGGTCCCGATGAGCAGTTCTTC. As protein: CASSSMFGGPDEQFF.

The CDR3 DNA sequence: TGTGCCATCAGTCCGACTAGCGGGGGAGTCACAGATACGCAGTATTTT. Translation gives CAISPTSGGVTDTQYF. The J gene is TRBJ2-3, the V gene TRBV10-3, with TRBD2 identical over 12 bases. CDR3 length equals 16 residues. The germline V gene encodes CDR1 ENHRY and CDR2 SYGVKD. V trimming: 5 bases; J trimming: 2 bases; junction bases outside the gene matches: 5.

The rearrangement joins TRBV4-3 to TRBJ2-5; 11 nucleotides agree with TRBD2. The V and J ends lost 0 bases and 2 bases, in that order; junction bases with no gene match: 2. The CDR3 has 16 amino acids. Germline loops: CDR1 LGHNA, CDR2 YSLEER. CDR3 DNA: TGCGCCAGCAGCCAAGATTTAGCGGGGGGGCAAGAGACCCAGTACTTC. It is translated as CASSQDLAGGQETQYF.

The CDR3 DNA is TGTGCCAGCAGCTTGTTTCCCACTAGCGGGAGAGGTGAGTTCTTC. Protein product: CASSLFPTSGRGEFF. The chain is built from TRBV7-8 and TRBJ2-1, with 11 bases matching TRBD2. The CDR3 loop spans 15 amino acids. Unmatched junction bases numbered 12, after V lost 3 bases and J lost 14 bases. CDR1 is SGHVS and CDR2 is FQNEAQ in the germline V gene. Together with reference TRBV7-8 and TRBJ2-1, the CDR3 gives the full variable domain: GAGVSQSPRYKVAKRGQDVALRCDPISGHVSLFWYQQALGQGPEFLTYFQNEAQLDKSGLPSDRFFAERPEGSVSTLKIQRTQQEDSAVYLCASSLFPTSGRGEFFGPGTRLTVL.

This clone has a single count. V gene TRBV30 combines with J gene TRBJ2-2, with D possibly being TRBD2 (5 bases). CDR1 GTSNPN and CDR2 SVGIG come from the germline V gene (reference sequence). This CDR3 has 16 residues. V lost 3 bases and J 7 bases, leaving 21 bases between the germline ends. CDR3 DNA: TGTGCCTGGAGCGGCGGACTCTTATCAAATTACGGGGAGCTGTTTTTT. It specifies CAWSGGLLSNYGELFF.

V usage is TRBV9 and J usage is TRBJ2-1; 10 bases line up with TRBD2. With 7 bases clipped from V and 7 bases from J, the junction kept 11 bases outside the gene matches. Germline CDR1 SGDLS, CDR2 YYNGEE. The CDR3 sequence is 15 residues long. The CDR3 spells CASSPSGRAGNEQFF. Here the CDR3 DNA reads TGTGCCAGCTCACCGAGCGGGAGGGCCGGGAATGAGCAGTTCTTC. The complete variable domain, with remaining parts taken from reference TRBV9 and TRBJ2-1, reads DSGVTQTPKHLITATGQRVTLRCSPRSGDLSVYWYQQSLDQGLQFLIQYYNGEERAKGNILERFSAQQFPDLHSELNLSSLELGDSALYFCASSPSGRAGNEQFFGPGTRLTVL.

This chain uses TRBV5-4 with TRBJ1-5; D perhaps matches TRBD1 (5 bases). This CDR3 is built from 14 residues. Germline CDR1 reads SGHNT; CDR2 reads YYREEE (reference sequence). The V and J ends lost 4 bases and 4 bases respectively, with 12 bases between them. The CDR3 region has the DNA TGTGCCAGCAGCCTAGCCGGGGGGAATCAGCCCCAGCATTTT. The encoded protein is CASSLAGGNQPQHF.

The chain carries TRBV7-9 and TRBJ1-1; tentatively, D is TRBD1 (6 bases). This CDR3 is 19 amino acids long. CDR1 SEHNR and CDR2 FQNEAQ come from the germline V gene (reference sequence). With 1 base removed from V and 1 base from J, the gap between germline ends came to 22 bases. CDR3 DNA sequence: TGTGCCAGCAGCTTAGTCCGCCTATCGGACAGTCCAAAGAACACTGAAGCTTTCTTT. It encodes CASSLVRLSDSPKNTEAFF.

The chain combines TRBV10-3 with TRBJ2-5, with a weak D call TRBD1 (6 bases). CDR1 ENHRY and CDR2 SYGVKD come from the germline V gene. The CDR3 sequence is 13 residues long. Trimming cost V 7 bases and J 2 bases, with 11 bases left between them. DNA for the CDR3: TGTGCCATCACCCGAGGGGGACAAGAGACCCAGTACTTC. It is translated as CAITRGGQETQYF.

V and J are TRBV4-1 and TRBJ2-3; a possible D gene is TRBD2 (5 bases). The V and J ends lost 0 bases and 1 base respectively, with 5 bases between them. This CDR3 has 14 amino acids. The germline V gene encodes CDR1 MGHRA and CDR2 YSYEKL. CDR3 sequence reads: CASSQERGTDTQYF. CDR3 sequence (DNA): TGCGCCAGCAGCCAAGAGCGGGGCACAGATACGCAGTATTTT.

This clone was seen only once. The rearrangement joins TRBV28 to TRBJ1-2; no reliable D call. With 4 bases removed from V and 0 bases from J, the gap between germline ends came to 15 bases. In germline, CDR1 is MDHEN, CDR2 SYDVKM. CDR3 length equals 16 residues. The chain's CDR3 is CASSSLSEQANYGYTF. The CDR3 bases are TGTGCCAGCAGTTCTCTTTCCGAACAAGCTAACTATGGCTACACCTTC.

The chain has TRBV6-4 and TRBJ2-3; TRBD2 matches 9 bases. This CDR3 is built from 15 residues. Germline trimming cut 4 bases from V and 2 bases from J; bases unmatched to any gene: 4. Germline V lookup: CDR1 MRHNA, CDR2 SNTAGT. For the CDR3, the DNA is TGTGCCAGCAGTGCAGTAGCGGGGGACACAGATACGCAGTATTTT. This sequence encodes CASSAVAGDTDTQYF.

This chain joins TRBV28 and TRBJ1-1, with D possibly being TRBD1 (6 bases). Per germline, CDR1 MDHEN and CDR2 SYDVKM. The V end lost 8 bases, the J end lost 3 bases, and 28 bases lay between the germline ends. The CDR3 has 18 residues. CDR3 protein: CASGIQGYKGERDTEAFF. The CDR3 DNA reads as TGTGCCAGCGGCATCCAGGGGTATAAGGGAGAGAGGGACACTGAAGCTTTCTTT.

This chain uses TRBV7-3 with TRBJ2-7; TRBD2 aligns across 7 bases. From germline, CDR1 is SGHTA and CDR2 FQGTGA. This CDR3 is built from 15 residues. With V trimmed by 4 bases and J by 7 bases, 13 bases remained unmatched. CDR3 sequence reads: CASSSRGGVFSEQYF. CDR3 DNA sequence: TGTGCCAGCAGCTCTCGTGGGGGGGTATTTAGTGAGCAGTACTTC. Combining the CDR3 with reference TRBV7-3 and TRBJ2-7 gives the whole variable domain GAGVSQTPSNKVTEKGKYVELRCDPISGHTALYWYRQSLGQGPEFLIYFQGTGAADDSGLPNDRFFAVRPEGSVSTLKIQRTERGDSAVYLCASSSRGGVFSEQYFGPGTRLTVT.